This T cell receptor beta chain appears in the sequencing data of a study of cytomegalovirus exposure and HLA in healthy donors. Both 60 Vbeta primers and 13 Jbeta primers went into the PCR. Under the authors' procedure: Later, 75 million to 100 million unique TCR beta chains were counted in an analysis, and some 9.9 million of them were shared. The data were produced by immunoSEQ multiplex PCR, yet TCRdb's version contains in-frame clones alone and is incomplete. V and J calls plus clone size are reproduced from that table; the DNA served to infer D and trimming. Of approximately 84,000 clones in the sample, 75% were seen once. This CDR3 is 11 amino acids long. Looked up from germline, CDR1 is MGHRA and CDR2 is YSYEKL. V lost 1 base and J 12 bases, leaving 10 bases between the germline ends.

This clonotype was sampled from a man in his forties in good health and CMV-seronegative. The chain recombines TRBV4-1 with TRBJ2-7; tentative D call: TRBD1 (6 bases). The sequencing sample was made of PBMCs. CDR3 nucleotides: TGCGCCAGCAGCCAAGTGGGGGCACTGTACTTC. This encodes CASSQVGALYF.